The next 5 T cell receptor beta chains were all read from a single sample in a study of OX40 agonist ivuxolimab in advanced cancers. Generated by immunoSEQ multiplex PCR, the TCRdb table keeps only in-frame clones and is missing some. The repertoire holds approximately 74,000 clones, with approximately 90% as singletons. The source was CD4+ or CD8+ T cells sorted from blood, collected in a trial of the OX40 agonist ivuxolimab. Every receptor here comes from an adult with an advanced solid tumor such as melanoma, head and neck, liver or kidney cancer.

CDR3 bases: TGTGCCAGCTCACCAGGGCAGGGGTTGGGCGAGCAGTTCTTC. Translated, it gives CASSPGQGLGEQFF. The rearrangement links TRBV18 to TRBJ2-1; D might be TRBD1 (6 bases). Germline-derived CDR1 and CDR2 are KGHSH and LQKENI. The CDR3 has 14 amino acids. V was trimmed by 2 bases and J by 10 bases, leaving 15 bases between them.

The rearrangement uses TRBV6-6 and TRBJ2-7; 8 nucleotides line up with TRBD1. The CDR3 has 15 amino acids. The V and J ends lost 10 bases and 0 bases, in that order; junction bases with no gene match: 11. The germline V gene encodes CDR1 MNHNY and CDR2 SVGAGI (reference sequence). CDR3: CAIRPRTGTSYEQYF. Here the CDR3 DNA reads TGTGCCATCAGACCTCGGACAGGGACCTCCTACGAGCAGTACTTC.

The chain recombines TRBV11-3 with TRBJ2-2, with TRBD2 matching over 10 bases. The length of the CDR3 is 17 residues. The germline V gene has CDR1 SGHNT and CDR2 YENEEA. Trimming cost V 1 base and J 6 bases; bases outside gene matches: 8. This CDR3 reads CASSLGAGLAGAGELFF. The DNA for the CDR3 is TGTGCCAGCAGCTTAGGGGCAGGTCTAGCGGGAGCCGGGGAGCTGTTTTTT.

V is TRBV19 and J is TRBJ2-7; D perhaps matches TRBD2 (5 bases). Germline V gene lookup returns CDR1 LNHDA and CDR2 SQIVND (reference sequence). V was shortened by 7 bases and J by 1 base, with 11 bases between the two germline ends. This CDR3 is 13 amino acids long. The CDR3 coding sequence is TGTGCCAGTAACGGACGGGAATCCTACGAGCAGTACTTC. This gives the protein CASNGRESYEQYF.

The chain couples TRBV28 to TRBJ1-5, with 7 bases matching TRBD1. Germline V gene data show CDR1 as MDHEN and CDR2 as SYDVKM. The V and J ends lost 6 bases and 2 bases, in that order; junction bases with no gene match: 7. The length of the CDR3 is 15 residues. Here the CDR3 reads CASRLRGYGNQPQHF. As DNA, the CDR3 is TGTGCCAGCAGACTCAGGGGGTATGGCAATCAGCCCCAGCATTTT.